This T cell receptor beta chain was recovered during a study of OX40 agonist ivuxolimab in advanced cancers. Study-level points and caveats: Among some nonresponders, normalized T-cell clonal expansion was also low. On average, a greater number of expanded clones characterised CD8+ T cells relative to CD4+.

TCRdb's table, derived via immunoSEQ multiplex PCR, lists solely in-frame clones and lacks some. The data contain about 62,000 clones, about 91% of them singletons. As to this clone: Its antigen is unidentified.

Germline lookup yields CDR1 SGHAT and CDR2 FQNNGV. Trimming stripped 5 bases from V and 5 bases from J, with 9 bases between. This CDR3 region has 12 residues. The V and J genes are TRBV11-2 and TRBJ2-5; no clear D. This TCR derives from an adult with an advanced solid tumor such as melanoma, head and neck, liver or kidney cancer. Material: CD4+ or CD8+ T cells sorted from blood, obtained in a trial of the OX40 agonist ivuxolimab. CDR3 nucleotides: TGTGCCAGCAGCCTTACCAGGGAGACCCAGTACTTC. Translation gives CASSLTRETQYF.